The sequence of this T cell receptor beta chain was determined in a study of cytomegalovirus exposure and HLA in healthy donors. Study-wide context: For the approximately 360 genotyped donors, roughly 81% fell within the Caucasian-associated ancestry cluster. Points from the study as a whole: A later analysis, which compared TCR beta chains of equal frequency, found the HLA-associated ones more clonally expanded.

The PCR ran on 60 Vbeta and 13 Jbeta primers. Clones were sequenced by immunoSEQ multiplex PCR, and TCRdb holds only the in-frame ones, with some missing. This repertoire includes 150,000 or so clones. This CDR3 has 15 residues. CDR1 is SGHRS, CDR2 YFSETQ, per germline. The junction had 5 bases not matched to a gene; V was cut back by 1 base and J by 8 bases. A note on this clone: Its antigen is undetermined.

The specimen was PBMCs. The chain links TRBV5-1 to TRBJ2-1; 11 nucleotides line up with TRBD2. The sequence came from a man aged 30 to 45 in good health and CMV-seronegative. The CDR3 spells CASSLSSGRVHEQFF. Written as DNA, the CDR3 is TGCGCCAGCAGCTTGAGTAGCGGGAGGGTGCATGAGCAGTTCTTC. The full variable domain, completed using reference TRBV5-1 and TRBJ2-1, is KAGVTQTPRYLIKTRGQQVTLSCSPISGHRSVSWYQQTPGQGLQFLFEYFSETQRNKGNFPGRFSGRQFSNSRSEMNVSTLELGDSALYLCASSLSSGRVHEQFFGPGTRLTVL.